Ten or more counts support the clone carrying this T cell receptor beta chain. Its specificity is unknown. The data originate from a study of CD8 T cells in ankylosing spondylitis. Notes on the study in general: Significant enrichment of disease-linked clones was reportedly seen in matched ankylosing spondylitis synovial fluid.

One entry per CDR3 protein results from TCRdb running MiXCR on the 5' RACE reads. The sample holds under 250,000 distinct CDR3 sequences, 8% to 10% seen once. Sequenced sample: blood, either unsorted or a sorted T cell fraction (not recorded which). The sequence was collected from a female donor with ankylosing spondylitis or in good health (not recorded which).

The CDR3 here is CASTATSRSYEQYF. CDR3 nucleotide sequence: TGTGCCAGCACCGCAACTAGCCGATCCTACGAGCAGTACTTC. J is TRBJ2-7 and V is TRBV12-3 or TRBV12-4, with TRBD2 as a possible D gene (6 bases). The CDR3 spans 14 residues. Trimming cost V 7 bases and J 1 base, with 14 bases left between them.